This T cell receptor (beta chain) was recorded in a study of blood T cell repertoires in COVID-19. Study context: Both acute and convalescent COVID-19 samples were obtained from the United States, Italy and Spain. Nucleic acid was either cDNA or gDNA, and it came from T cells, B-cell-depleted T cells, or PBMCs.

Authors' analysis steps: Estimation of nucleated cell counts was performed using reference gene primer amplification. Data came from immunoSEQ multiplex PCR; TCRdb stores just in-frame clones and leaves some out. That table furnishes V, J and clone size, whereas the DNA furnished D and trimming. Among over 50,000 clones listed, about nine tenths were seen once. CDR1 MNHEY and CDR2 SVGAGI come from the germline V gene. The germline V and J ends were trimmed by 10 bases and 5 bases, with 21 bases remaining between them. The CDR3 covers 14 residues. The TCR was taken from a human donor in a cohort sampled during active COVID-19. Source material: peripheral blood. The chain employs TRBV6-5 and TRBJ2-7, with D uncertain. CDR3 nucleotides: TGTGCCACCCCTGGTTGGGCAGGATCTCACGAGCAGTACTTC. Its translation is CATPGWAGSHEQYF.